The subject of this entry is one T cell receptor beta chain. The data belong to a study of T cell responses to AZD1222 COVID-19 vaccine. The CDR3 is made up of 13 amino acids. Germline V lookup: CDR1 ENHRY, CDR2 SYGVKD. After removal of 0 bases from V and 7 bases from J, the junction contained 2 bases not matched to a gene. Libraries were prepared by immunoSEQ multiplex PCR; TCRdb keeps only in-frame clonotypes and omits some of them. The data hold about 150,000 clones, with 70% to 90% observed a single time. The receptor was derived from an adult in good health. The chain links TRBV10-3 to TRBJ1-1, with 7 bases lining up with TRBD1. The sample here was peripheral blood, taken on day 0 of MenACWY control vaccination. The CDR3 spells CAISESGTVEAFF. The CDR3 DNA is TGTGCCATCAGTGAGTCGGGGACAGTTGAAGCTTTCTTT.